One sample yielded the 12 T cell receptor beta chains listed below, sequenced in a study of T cells in Graves' hyperthyroidism and ophthalmopathy (dated by TCRdb to the late 2010s). The library relied on multiplex PCR. TCRdb records Illumina HiSeq 2000 as the sequencer. The TCR beta CDR3 regions were amplified from RNA transcripts. The first round of RT-PCR for the TCR CDR3 was performed with the HTBI primer set and the Qiagen OneStep RT-PCR kit. The public reads were reanalyzed by TCRdb: fastp trimming at Q25, MiXCR alignment, in-frame beta chains only. Rows with a matching CDR3 protein are joined into one entry that keeps the most common DNA and genes. This sample lists some 800,000 distinct CDR3 sequences; roughly 40% were detected once. The leading ten clones occupy approximately 8.7% of the sample. The sequenced sample was blood. The receptor source for this set is a man aged 18 to 30 with Graves' hyperthyroidism.

The chain couples TRBV29-1 to TRBJ2-3; 8 bases align to TRBD1. Germline trimming cut 8 bases from V and 2 bases from J; bases unmatched to any gene: 6. Germline V CDR1 and CDR2: SQVTM, ANQGSEA. CDR3 length: 13 amino acids. In DNA, the CDR3 is TGCAGCTCGGAGACAGGGGACACAGATACGCAGTATTTT. This translates into CSSETGDTDTQYF.

CDR3 bases: TGTGCCAGCAGTTTTGGGACGGATAATAATTCACCCCTCCACTTT. Translation gives CASSFGTDNNSPLHF. The chain links TRBV12-3 or TRBV12-4 to TRBJ1-6; D might be TRBD1 (5 bases). The CDR3 runs to 15 residues. The ends were cut back, 3 bases at V and 5 bases at J, with 11 bases in the middle.

This clonotype has ten or more counts. The rearrangement joins TRBV2 to TRBJ2-2, with D hard to call. The CDR3 sequence is 12 residues long. CDR1 is SNHLY and CDR2 is FYNNEI in the germline V gene. The V gene lost 6 bases and the J gene lost 1 base, with 3 bases spanning the gap. CDR3 sequence: CASRGNTGELFF. CDR3 DNA: TGTGCCAGCAGGGGGAACACCGGGGAGCTGTTTTTT.

In its sample, this clonotype was seen a few times. The chain carries TRBV20-1 and TRBJ2-7, with 9 nucleotides matching TRBD2. CDR3 length: 15 amino acids. The germline gives CDR1 DFQATT, CDR2 SNEGSKA (reference sequence). J was trimmed by 0 bases and V by 3 bases; bases with no gene match: 6. The CDR3 DNA reads TGCAGTGCTAGCTATAGCGGGGGACCCTCCTACGAGCAGTACTTC. Encoded protein: CSASYSGGPSYEQYF.

The chain links TRBV7-8 to TRBJ2-7; TRBD1 might be the D (5 bases). V lost 5 bases to trimming and J lost 4 bases, with 18 bases between them. This CDR3 is built from 15 residues. Germline CDR1 and CDR2: SGHVS and FQNEAQ. CDR3 in amino acids: CASSPGSGEVYEQYF. DNA of the CDR3: TGTGCCAGCAGCCCAGGGTCTGGGGAAGTTTACGAGCAGTACTTC.

The chain is built from TRBV9 and TRBJ1-2; a possible D gene is TRBD1 (5 bases). This CDR3 has 14 amino acids. From germline, CDR1 is SGDLS and CDR2 YYNGEE. V dropped 4 bases and J dropped 5 bases, with 15 bases sitting between them. The CDR3 sequence is CASSPGTHPYGYTF. The CDR3 region has the DNA TGTGCCAGCAGCCCCGGGACCCATCCTTATGGCTACACCTTC. Complete variable domain (other parts from reference TRBV9 and TRBJ1-2): DSGVTQTPKHLITATGQRVTLRCSPRSGDLSVYWYQQSLDQGLQFLIQYYNGEERAKGNILERFSAQQFPDLHSELNLSSLELGDSALYFCASSPGTHPYGYTFGSGTRLTVV.

This clonotype was detected ten times or more. This chain connects TRBV5-6 to TRBJ1-2; 8 bases line up with TRBD1. J gave up 2 bases and V 4 bases, and 7 bases lay outside the gene matches. The germline V gene has CDR1 SGHDT and CDR2 YYEEEE. The CDR3 has 15 amino acids. In DNA, the CDR3 is TGTGCCAGCAGCACCTCTCACAGGGGGAACTATGGCTACACCTTC. Residues: CASSTSHRGNYGYTF.

This clonotype was counted only a few times. The gene calls are TRBV6-6 and TRBJ1-4; no clear D gene. The V end lost 6 bases, the J end lost 4 bases, and 9 bases lay between the germline ends. This CDR3 has 13 amino acids. Germline CDR1 and CDR2: MNHNY and SVGAGI (reference sequence). This CDR3 is CASRTDVNEKLFF. The CDR3 bases are TGTGCCAGCAGAACGGACGTTAATGAAAAACTGTTTTTT.

This clonotype came up many times. This chain joins TRBV2 and TRBJ1-5; the D gene is possibly TRBD1 (6 bases). Germline CDR1 and CDR2: SNHLY and FYNNEI. With 6 bases removed from V and 6 bases from J, the gap between germline ends came to 15 bases. This CDR3 has 14 amino acids. The CDR3 sequence: CASSSNRAIQPQHF. The CDR3 coding sequence is TGTGCCAGCAGCTCGAACAGGGCGATTCAGCCCCAGCATTTT.

The chain has TRBV7-2 and TRBJ2-7; TRBD2 agrees at 10 bases. The CDR3 has 16 residues. The V segment lost 6 bases and the J segment 0 bases; nucleotides outside the gene matches: 8. The germline V gene encodes CDR1 SGHTA and CDR2 FQGNSA. CDR3 DNA: TGTGCCAGCAGTATTTCTAGCGGGAGCTTCTCCTACGAGCAGTACTTC. Translating gives CASSISSGSFSYEQYF.

CDR3 residues: CSVEPQGAKTQYF. The DNA for the CDR3 is TGCAGCGTTGAACCCCAGGGGGCGAAGACCCAGTACTTC. The V gene is TRBV29-1, the J gene TRBJ2-5; 8 bases line up with TRBD1. The CDR3 runs to 13 residues. The germline V gene has CDR1 SQVTM and CDR2 ANQGSEA. Trimming at V came to 2 bases and at J to 6 bases, leaving 5 bases not matched to a gene. Combining the CDR3 with reference TRBV29-1 and TRBJ2-5 gives the whole variable domain SAVISQKPSRDICQRGTSLTIQCQVDSQVTMMFWYRQQPGQSLTLIATANQGSEATYESGFVIDKFPISRPNLTFSTLTVSNMSPEDSSIYLCSVEPQGAKTQYFGPGTRLLVL.

The chain carries TRBV24-1 and TRBJ1-4; 7 bases agree with TRBD1. There are 17 residues in the CDR3. From germline, CDR1 is KGHDR and CDR2 SFDVKD. Trimming took 11 bases from V and 3 from J; bases not matched to a gene: 17. In DNA form, the CDR3 reads TGTGCCAGCAACTTAGGAGATGCGACAGGGTCTAATGAAAAACTGTTTTTT. It encodes CASNLGDATGSNEKLFF.